The T cell receptor beta chain described here comes from a study of blood T cell repertoires in COVID-19. On the study more broadly: Researchers got acute and convalescent COVID-19 samples from the United States, Italy and Spain. PBMCs, B-cell-depleted T cells, or T cells provided the cDNA or gDNA that made up the material.

Assay used: immunoSEQ multiplex PCR; TCRdb lists only in-frame clones, some missing. The table lists about 170,000 clones, 83% of them singletons. The CDR3 runs to 15 residues. The trim removed 3 bases at V and 4 bases at J, leaving 3 bases unmatched. Germline loops: CDR1 LGHDT, CDR2 YNNKEL (reference sequence). The source of this sequence is a woman over 75 with acute or convalescent COVID-19. Sequencing was done on a sample of peripheral blood. J is TRBJ1-4 and V is TRBV3-1 (or the pseudogene TRBV3-2), with 9 bases identical to TRBD1. The CDR3 DNA follows: TGTGCCAGCAGCCACAGGACAGGGGTTAATGAAAAACTGTTTTTT. This gives the protein CASSHRTGVNEKLFF.